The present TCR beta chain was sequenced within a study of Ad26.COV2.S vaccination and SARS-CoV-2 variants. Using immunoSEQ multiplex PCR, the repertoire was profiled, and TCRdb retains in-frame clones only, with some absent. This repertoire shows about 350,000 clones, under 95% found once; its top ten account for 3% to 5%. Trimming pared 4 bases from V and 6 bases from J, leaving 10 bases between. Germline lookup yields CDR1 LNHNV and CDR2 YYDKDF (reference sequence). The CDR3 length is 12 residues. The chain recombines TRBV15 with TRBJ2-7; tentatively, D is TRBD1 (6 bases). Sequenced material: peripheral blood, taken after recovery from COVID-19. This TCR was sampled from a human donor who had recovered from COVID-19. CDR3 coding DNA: TGTGCCACCAGCACCGACAGGCTCGAGCAGTACTTC. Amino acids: CATSTDRLEQYF.